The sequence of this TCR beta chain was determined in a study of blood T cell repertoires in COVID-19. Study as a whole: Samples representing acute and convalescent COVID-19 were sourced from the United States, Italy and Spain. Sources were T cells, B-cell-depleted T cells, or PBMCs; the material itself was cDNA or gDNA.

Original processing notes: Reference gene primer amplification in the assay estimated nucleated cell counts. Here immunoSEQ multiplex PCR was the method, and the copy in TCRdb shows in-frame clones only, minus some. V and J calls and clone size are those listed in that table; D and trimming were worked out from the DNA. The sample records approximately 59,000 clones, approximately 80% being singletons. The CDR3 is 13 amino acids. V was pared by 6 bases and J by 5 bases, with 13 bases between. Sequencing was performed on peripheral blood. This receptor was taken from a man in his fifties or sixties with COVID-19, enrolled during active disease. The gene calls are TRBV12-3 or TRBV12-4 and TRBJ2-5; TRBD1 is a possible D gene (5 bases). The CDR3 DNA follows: TGTGCCAGCAGCTCCCTTAGGGGTGAGACCCAGTACTTC. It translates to CASSSLRGETQYF.